These 26 T cell receptor beta chains were all obtained from the same sample, sequenced in a study of human T cells and chemical hapten exposure. Each CDR3 protein gets one entry after TCRdb re-called the RACE reads with MiXCR. Among about 30,000 distinct CDR3 sequences listed, roughly 5.4% were seen once. As for time point: healthy volunteer bleed at 6 weeks. Total RNA was isolated from unfractionated whole blood. The sample taken for sequencing was whole blood. These receptors were obtained from a human donor in good health. Some clones in this sample may be carry-over from other donors' samples.

On this clonotype itself: This may be a read error: a much more frequent sequence differs by one nucleotide. The chain couples TRBV20-1 to TRBJ2-3, with no clear D. The V gene's germline CDR1 is DFQATT and CDR2 SNEGSKA (reference sequence). The CDR3 has 14 residues. The V and J ends lost 6 bases and 1 base respectively, with 14 bases between them. CDR3 DNA: TGCAGTGCGAGAAAGCAGTCTGGCACAGATACGCAGTATTTT. Its protein is CSARKQSGTDTQYF.

Ten or more counts support this clonotype. The CDR3 DNA reads as TGTGCCAGCAGCCCCCCGGGGGACGGGGAGCTGTTTTTT. This sequence encodes CASSPPGDGELFF. The chain employs TRBV7-2 and TRBJ2-2; D might be TRBD2 (6 bases). Germline V gene lookup returns CDR1 SGHTA and CDR2 FQGNSA. The CDR3 length is 13 residues. With 5 bases removed from V and 7 bases from J, the gap between germline ends came to 11 bases.

This clonotype was seen repeatedly, ten times or more. The CDR3 DNA reads as TGTGCCAGCAGCCCAAATCTAGCGGGAGCGTCCGGGGAGCTGTTTTTT. This sequence encodes CASSPNLAGASGELFF. This sequence joins TRBV3-1 and TRBJ2-2, with 10 bases aligning to TRBD2. The length of the CDR3 is 16 residues. The germline V gene has CDR1 LGHDT and CDR2 YNNKEL (reference sequence). After removal of 4 bases from V and 6 bases from J, the junction contained 8 bases not matched to a gene. The full variable domain, completed using reference TRBV3-1 and TRBJ2-2, is DTAVSQTPKYLVTQMGNDKSIKCEQNLGHDTMYWYKQDSKKFLKIMFSYNNKELIINETVPNRFSPKSPDKAHLNLHINSLELGDSAVYFCASSPNLAGASGELFFGEGSRLTVL.

This chain joins TRBV3-1 and TRBJ1-2; D unclear. Trimming removed 0 bases at V and 8 bases at J, with 7 bases between. The CDR3 loop spans 12 amino acids. CDR1 LGHDT and CDR2 YNNKEL come from the germline V gene (reference sequence). The CDR3: CASSQDGLGYTF. DNA of the CDR3: TGTGCCAGCAGCCAAGATGGGTTGGGCTACACCTTC.

This clonotype appeared many times. This chain connects TRBV6-6 to TRBJ2-3; 14 bases line up with TRBD2. Germline lookup yields CDR1 MNHNY and CDR2 SVGAGI (reference sequence). J lost 1 base, V lost 2 bases, and 11 bases had no gene match. The CDR3 runs to 20 residues. This CDR3 reads CASSYGIRLAGGLGTDTQYF. The CDR3 DNA sequence: TGTGCCAGCAGTTACGGTATCAGACTAGCGGGGGGGCTTGGCACAGATACGCAGTATTTT.

This clonotype was recorded at least ten times. This sequence joins TRBV7-2 and TRBJ1-3, with TRBD1 matching over 9 bases. The germline V gene encodes CDR1 SGHTA and CDR2 FQGNSA. The CDR3 sequence is 15 residues long. The V segment lost 6 bases and the J segment 3 bases; nucleotides outside the gene matches: 6. The CDR3 sequence is CASRLQGAGGNTIYF. Written as DNA, the CDR3 is TGTGCCAGCAGACTACAGGGGGCTGGTGGAAACACCATATATTTT.

This clonotype was seen at least ten times. The J gene is TRBJ1-3, the V gene TRBV9; TRBD1 might be the D (5 bases). Looked up from germline, CDR1 is SGDLS and CDR2 is YYNGEE. This CDR3 is built from 17 residues. Trimming removed 0 bases at V and 3 bases at J, with 16 bases between. The CDR3 sequence is CASSVEAGRDFGNTIYF. For the CDR3, the DNA is TGTGCCAGCAGCGTAGAAGCCGGCAGGGATTTTGGAAACACCATATATTTT.

By sample fraction, this clonotype is medium-sized. The V and J genes are TRBV4-3 and TRBJ2-7; D is ambiguous. The CDR3 is made up of 15 amino acids. Trimming left V 0 bases short and J 3 bases short, with 12 bases between. Germline values: CDR1 LGHNA, CDR2 YSLEER. The CDR3 region has the DNA TGCGCCAGCAGCCAAGAAGAAGGAGTTGGCTACGAGCAGTACTTC. It yields the protein CASSQEEGVGYEQYF.

In its sample, this clonotype was seen many times. The V and J genes are TRBV11-3 and TRBJ2-2; D is perhaps TRBD1 (5 bases). CDR3 length: 14 amino acids. The V gene's germline CDR1 is SGHNT and CDR2 YENEEA. Trimming removed 5 bases at V and 1 base at J, with 8 bases between. The CDR3: CASSITGNTGELFF. CDR3 nucleotides: TGTGCCAGCAGCATTACAGGGAACACCGGGGAGCTGTTTTTT.

The chain has TRBV19 and TRBJ2-3, with D possibly being TRBD2 (6 bases). The V gene lost 6 bases and the J gene lost 0 bases, with 16 bases spanning the gap. CDR1 LNHDA and CDR2 SQIVND come from the germline V gene (reference sequence). The CDR3 consists of 16 residues. CDR3 protein: CASSRFSGVSTDTQYF. The CDR3 DNA is TGTGCCAGTAGCCGCTTTAGCGGAGTTAGCACAGATACGCAGTATTTT. The full variable domain, completed using reference TRBV19 and TRBJ2-3, is DGGITQSPKYLFRKEGQNVTLSCEQNLNHDAMYWYRQDPGQGLRLIYYSQIVNDFQKGDIAEGYSVSREKKESFPLTVTSAQKNPTAFYLCASSRFSGVSTDTQYFGPGTRLTVL.

The CDR3 loop reads CASSPRTGNSGNTIYF. The CDR3 DNA sequence: TGTGCCAGCAGTCCCAGGACAGGGAACTCTGGAAACACCATATATTTT. The J gene is TRBJ1-3, the V gene TRBV7-8; TRBD1 aligns across 8 bases. The trim removed 6 bases at V and 0 bases at J, leaving 7 bases unmatched. CDR3 length: 16 residues. CDR1 and CDR2 (germline): SGHVS, FQNEAQ.

This clonotype was recorded at least ten times. This rearrangement joins TRBV11-3 to TRBJ2-1, with 9 bases identical to TRBD2. Germline V gives CDR1 SGHNT, CDR2 YENEEA. There are 14 residues in the CDR3. V lost 5 bases to trimming and J lost 5 bases; unmatched junction nucleotides: 4. For the CDR3, the DNA is TGTGCCAGCAGCCCGACTAGCGGAAACAATGAGCAGTTCTTC. This sequence encodes CASSPTSGNNEQFF.

This clonotype was counted many times. The gene calls are TRBV13 and TRBJ1-1; 7 bases line up with TRBD1. CDR3 length: 14 residues. Germline V gives CDR1 PRHDT, CDR2 FYEKMQ (reference sequence). With 1 base clipped from V and 11 bases from J, the junction kept 10 bases outside the gene matches. The CDR3 DNA sequence: TGTGCCAGCAGCTTAGCCCTGACAGGGCGGGGCGCTTTCTTT. Encoded protein: CASSLALTGRGAFF.

The chain recombines TRBV29-1 with TRBJ1-2; 8 bases align to TRBD1. Per germline, CDR1 SQVTM and CDR2 ANQGSEA. The ends lost 4 bases at V and 4 bases at J; junction bases unmatched: 5. The CDR3 covers 13 residues. The CDR3 sequence: CSVGRTGTYGYTF. The CDR3 DNA sequence: TGCAGCGTTGGACGGACAGGGACCTATGGCTACACCTTC.

This clonotype has a count of ten or more. The V call is TRBV5-1, the J call TRBJ1-1, with unresolved D. Germline values: CDR1 SGHRS, CDR2 YFSETQ. V lost 2 bases to trimming and J lost 5 bases, with 10 bases between them. This CDR3 is built from 13 residues. As DNA, the CDR3 is TGCGCCAGCAGCTTCGACTCGGGGACTGAAGCTTTCTTT. This encodes CASSFDSGTEAFF.

This clonotype was seen at least ten times. V usage is TRBV7-6 and J usage is TRBJ2-3; 7 nucleotides agree with TRBD2. Germline trimming cut 0 bases from V and 4 bases from J; bases unmatched to any gene: 7. This CDR3 is built from 16 residues. Germline V gives CDR1 SGHVS, CDR2 FNYEAQ. CDR3 region: CASSLASGVGSDTQYF. The CDR3 DNA reads as TGTGCCAGCAGCTTAGCAAGCGGGGTCGGGTCAGATACGCAGTATTTT.

This clonotype was found many times. The chain uses TRBV20-1 and TRBJ1-1; a weak D match, TRBD1 (5 bases). V lost 7 bases and J lost 4, with 13 bases in between. From germline, CDR1 is DFQATT and CDR2 SNEGSKA (reference sequence). The CDR3 length is 12 residues. DNA of the CDR3: TGCAGTGGGAGGGGAACGCTCACTGAAGCTTTCTTT. Amino acid sequence: CSGRGTLTEAFF.

This clonotype is a singleton in its sample. CDR3 sequence (DNA): TGCGCCAGCAGCCGGAACAGGGACACTGAAGCTTTCTTT. Translated: CASSRNRDTEAFF. The gene calls are TRBV4-3 and TRBJ1-1; maybe TRBD1 (6 bases). In germline, CDR1 is LGHNA, CDR2 YSLEER. The CDR3 has 13 residues. Trimming removed 4 bases at V and 3 bases at J, with 9 bases between.

The table lists this clonotype with a few counts. This chain connects TRBV19 to TRBJ2-1, with TRBD1 matching 7 bases. CDR3 size: 18 residues. Per germline, CDR1 LNHDA and CDR2 SQIVND (reference sequence). V shed 3 bases, J shed 1 base, and the junction held 12 bases outside the gene matches. The CDR3 nucleotides are TGTGCCAGTAGTATTGGGGTGCCAGGGGGTGGATCCTACAATGAGCAGTTCTTC. This translates into CASSIGVPGGGSYNEQFF.

On this clonotype: Its ends do not fully match the called genes, so a read error is possible. The V gene is TRBV6-5, the J gene TRBJ1-2; 7 nucleotides align to TRBD1. Germline V gene lookup returns CDR1 MNHEY and CDR2 SVGAGI. The CDR3 length is 16 residues. The CDR3, as DNA: TGTGCCAGCAGTCTACGACAGGGAGGTATTAACTATGGCTACAACTTC. It encodes CASSLRQGGINYGYNF.

The sample holds many counts of this clonotype. This chain uses TRBV2 with TRBJ2-1; 8 bases align to TRBD2. The CDR3 consists of 15 residues. Germline V gene data show CDR1 as SNHLY and CDR2 as FYNNEI. The V and J ends lost 3 bases and 0 bases, in that order; junction bases with no gene match: 1. The CDR3 DNA is TGTGCCAGCAGTGAGAGCGGGAGCTCCTACAATGAGCAGTTCTTC. As protein: CASSESGSSYNEQFF. Full variable domain (missing parts from reference TRBV2 and TRBJ2-1): EPEVTQTPSHQVTQMGQEVILRCVPISNHLYFYWYRQILGQKVEFLVSFYNNEISEKSEIFDDQFSVERPDGSNFTLKIRSTKLEDSAMYFCASSESGSSYNEQFFGPGTRLTVL.

The rearrangement joins TRBV19 to TRBJ1-2; tentative D call: TRBD1 (5 bases). CDR3 length equals 12 residues. V was trimmed by 4 bases and J by 2 bases, leaving 5 bases between them. The germline V gene has CDR1 LNHDA and CDR2 SQIVND (reference sequence). The CDR3 here is CASSRQNYGYTF. DNA for the CDR3: TGTGCCAGTAGTAGACAGAACTATGGCTACACCTTC.

This clonotype came up many times. J is TRBJ2-1 and V is TRBV7-2; 11 nucleotides agree with TRBD2. The V gene end was trimmed by 2 bases and the J gene end by 10 bases; junction bases not matched to a gene: 7. This CDR3 has 15 amino acids. The germline V gene encodes CDR1 SGHTA and CDR2 FQGNSA. In DNA form, the CDR3 reads TGTGCCAGCAGCTTACCTAGCGGGGGGTCGAGCGAGCAGTTCTTC. It encodes CASSLPSGGSSEQFF.

This chain uses TRBV13 with TRBJ2-5; no clear D gene. Germline CDR1 is PRHDT and CDR2 is FYEKMQ (reference sequence). The CDR3 has 14 residues. V was pared by 2 bases and J by 5 bases, with 12 bases between. The CDR3 sequence is CASSLKPSSETQYF. CDR3 DNA: TGTGCCAGCAGCTTAAAACCCTCATCGGAGACCCAGTACTTC.

The chain links TRBV5-4 to TRBJ2-1; D may be TRBD1 (6 bases). With 4 bases removed from V and 6 bases from J, the gap between germline ends came to 14 bases. The CDR3 covers 14 residues. Looked up from germline, CDR1 is SGHNT and CDR2 is YYREEE (reference sequence). The CDR3 loop is CASSVGTSINEQFF. The CDR3 DNA is TGTGCCAGCAGCGTAGGGACATCAATCAATGAGCAGTTCTTC.

This clonotype showed up just a few times. V and J are TRBV3-1 and TRBJ1-6, with D perhaps matching TRBD1 (6 bases). Germline loops: CDR1 LGHDT, CDR2 YNNKEL (reference sequence). The CDR3 extends over 15 amino acids. V lost 4 bases, J lost 8 bases, and 15 bases lay in between. The CDR3 nucleotides are TGTGCCAGCAGCCGGGGACAATTAGGTGATTCACCCCTCCACTTT. Translating gives CASSRGQLGDSPLHF.